The clone carrying this T cell receptor beta chain was observed once. For every subset, genomic DNA was evenly distributed across several immunoSEQ plates. Sequencing of unsorted PBMC DNA was carried out using ten immunoSEQ deep assay plates. Authors' analysis steps: As immunoSEQ supplied junction-only sequences (without quality scores), filtering differed. TCRdb's table, derived via immunoSEQ multiplex PCR, lists solely in-frame clones and lacks some. V and J calls plus clone size are reproduced from that table; the DNA served to infer D and trimming. The sample has about 490,000 clones, 76% seen once. The record originates from a study of shared clonotypes between healthy human individuals. Each unsorted sample relied on roughly 82 million PBMCs as its source of genomic DNA. The CDR3 totals 15 residues. V was cut by 5 bases and J by 2 bases, with 15 bases left in between. CDR1 is MDHEN, CDR2 SYDVKM, per germline.

V and J are TRBV28 and TRBJ1-2, with D tentatively TRBD1 (6 bases). The origin of this receptor is a woman aged 40 to 50 in good health. Some clones in this sample may be carry-over from other donors' samples. The specimen was PBMCs. The CDR3 sequence is CASSRVATGNYGYTF. CDR3 DNA: TGTGCCAGCAGTCGTGTTGCCACAGGGAACTATGGCTACACCTTC.